A selection of T cell receptor beta chains follows, all from one sample in a study of brain T cells in children with intractable seizures. Assay used: immunoSEQ multiplex PCR; TCRdb lists only in-frame clones, some missing. The table lists around 340,000 clones, 93% of them singletons. The sample was peripheral blood, taken roughly 5 months after surgery. The source of these receptors is a boy under three years old with tuberous sclerosis and intractable seizures. Both conserved end residues are part of each CDR3. The D gene is left open where the match is weak. Clone sizes are given selectively: once, few, many, or a class where the clone is expanded.

TRBJ1-1	.	TRBD1	TRBV5-1	TGCGCCAGCAGCTTACAGGGGAATACTGAAGCTTTCTTT	CASSLQGNTEAFF
TRBJ2-1	once	TRBD1	TRBV7-8	TGTGCCAGCAGTTCCGTCCTGGGACAGGGGGCGAATGAGCAGTTCTTC	CASSSVLGQGANEQFF
TRBJ2-7	.	.	TRBV5-6	TGTGCCAGCAGCTTGAGGTCCGGGCCAGGCGAGCAGTACTTC	CASSLRSGPGEQYF
TRBJ2-6	.	TRBD1	TRBV4-1	TGCGCCAGCAGCCAAAGGGACAGGGGAGGCTCTGGGGCCAACGTCCTGACTTTC	CASSQRDRGGSGANVLTF
TRBJ1-4	.	.	TRBV2	TGTGCCAGCAGTTTGGACAGCCAAACAATGGGCGAAAAACTGTTTTTT	CASSLDSQTMGEKLFF
TRBJ1-4	.	.	TRBV12-2	TGTGCAAGTCGCTTAGCGCGGGGGGCAGGGGAAAAACTGTTTTTT	CASRLARGAGEKLFF
TRBJ1-3	.	.	TRBV21-1	TGTGCCAGCAGCAAACCCGACAAATACTCTGGAAACACCATATATTTT	CASSKPDKYSGNTIYF
TRBJ2-7	.	TRBD1	TRBV15	TGTGCCACCAGCAGAGATGGGACAGCCTACGAGCAGTACTTC	CATSRDGTAYEQYF
TRBJ2-4	.	.	TRBV7-8	TGTGCCAGCAGCTTTAATATGGCCCCCTCGAACATTCAGTACTTC	CASSFNMAPSNIQYF
TRBJ1-2	.	.	TRBV30	TGTGCCTGGAGTCATAGGGGGGGTTCTGGCTACACCTTC	CAWSHRGGSGYTF
TRBJ2-5	.	.	TRBV6-2/TRBV6-3	TGTGCCAGCAGCAGAGGCCCAGAGACCCAGTACTTC	CASSRGPETQYF
TRBJ1-1	once	.	TRBV11-3	TGTGCCAGCAGCTTAGAACCGGCCCCGGTGGCTGAAGCTTTCTTT	CASSLEPAPVAEAFF
TRBJ1-1	.	.	TRBV6-1	TGTGCCAGCAGTGACAGGGGAAGGGGCACTGAAGCTTTCTTT	CASSDRGRGTEAFF
TRBJ2-1	.	TRBD2	TRBV30	TGTGCCTGGAGTGCCCCCTTAAGCGGGGGGCGTGTGAATGAGCAGTTCTTC	CAWSAPLSGGRVNEQFF
TRBJ1-1	.	.	TRBV6-6	TGTGCCAGCGAACCAGGGACCGTGAACACTGAAGCTTTCTTT	CASEPGTVNTEAFF
TRBJ1-3	.	.	TRBV9	TGTGCCAGCAGCGTACAAGACAGACCCTCTGGAAACACCATATATTTT	CASSVQDRPSGNTIYF
TRBJ1-1	.	.	TRBV25-1	TGTGCCAGCAGTGAAAAACGGACAAACACTGAAGCTTTCTTT	CASSEKRTNTEAFF
TRBJ2-2	once	.	TRBV2	TGTGCCAGCAGGTTCAGGGAGCACCCAGGCGGGGAGCTGTTTTTT	CASRFREHPGGELFF
TRBJ1-5	.	.	TRBV19	TGTGCCAGTGCCCTTACAGAGTATAGCAATCAGCCCCAGCATTTT	CASALTEYSNQPQHF
TRBJ2-1	.	.	TRBV24-1	TGTGCCACCGGAGACTACTACAATGAGCAGTTCTTC	CATGDYYNEQFF
TRBJ1-6	.	.	TRBV6-6	TGTGCCAGCAGTCACGGACGGATTAGCTCCTATAATTCACCCCTCCACTTT	CASSHGRISSYNSPLHF
TRBJ1-2	.	.	TRBV4-2	TGTGCCAGCAGCCAAACGACAGCTAACTATGGCTACACCTTC	CASSQTTANYGYTF
TRBJ2-1	.	TRBD2	TRBV7-2	TGTGCCAGCAGCTTAACTAGCGGGAGATACAATGAGCAGTTCTTC	CASSLTSGRYNEQFF
TRBJ2-7	.	.	TRBV30	TGTGCCTGGAGATGGGGGCCCTACGAGCAGTACTTC	CAWRWGPYEQYF
TRBJ1-5	few	.	TRBV27	TGTGCCAGCAGTTTGGTTAGCAATCAGCCCCAGCATTTT	CASSLVSNQPQHF
TRBJ1-1	.	.	TRBV19	TGTGCCAGTGAAAAAAGAGCGGAGAACACTGAAGCTTTCTTT	CASEKRAENTEAFF
TRBJ1-4	.	TRBD1	TRBV7-8	TGTGCCAGCAGCGGACAGGTCTTTAATGAAAAACTGTTTTTT	CASSGQVFNEKLFF
TRBJ2-1	.	.	TRBV11-3	TGTGCCAGCAGCCTCTGGGCTGGGTATGAGCAGTTCTTC	CASSLWAGYEQFF
TRBJ2-2	.	TRBD2	TRBV5-1	TGCGCCAGCAGCTTGGTCACCAAATCCCGGGGGGAGTCCGGGGAGCTGTTTTTT	CASSLVTKSRGESGELFF
TRBJ2-7	once	TRBD2	TRBV13	TGTGCCAGCAGCTTATACGAGGCGGGAGGGCTCACGTTC	CASSLYEAGGLTF
TRBJ1-5	.	.	TRBV30	TGTGCCTGGAGTCCTTCGGGTCATCAGCCCCAGCATTTT	CAWSPSGHQPQHF
TRBJ1-2	.	.	TRBV24-1	TGTGCCACCAGTGACTCAAGATATGGCTACACCTTC	CATSDSRYGYTF
TRBJ2-7	.	.	TRBV24-1	TGTGCCACCAGTGACTTAAACTACGAGCAGTACTTC	CATSDLNYEQYF
TRBJ2-1	.	TRBD2	TRBV6-5	TGTGCAGGTGGCACTAGCGGGAGCTCCTACAATGAGCAGTTCTTC	CAGGTSGSSYNEQFF
TRBJ1-2	.	.	TRBV29-1	TGCAGCGTTGTCCAGGGCCCCCTCTATGGCTACACCTTC	CSVVQGPLYGYTF
TRBJ2-5	.	TRBD2	TRBV5-1	TGCGCCAGCAGCGGGGGACTAGCGGGGGCCGGGGGGACCCAGTACTTC	CASSGGLAGAGGTQYF
TRBJ1-2	.	.	TRBV7-9	TGTGCCAGCAGCTTCCGCTACAGGCCTGCTAACTATGGCTACACCTTC	CASSFRYRPANYGYTF
TRBJ2-7	.	.	TRBV7-8	TGTGCCAGCAGCTTAGATGTTTCCCCCTACGAGCAGTACTTC	CASSLDVSPYEQYF
TRBJ2-7	.	TRBD2	TRBV7-2	TGTGCCAGCAGCTTTTCACTAGCGGGAATCTACGAGCAGTACTTC	CASSFSLAGIYEQYF
TRBJ2-7	.	TRBD1	TRBV19	TGTGCCAGTAGTATGGGTGGACAGGGCGTCTCCTACGAGCAGTACTTC	CASSMGGQGVSYEQYF
TRBJ2-1	.	TRBD2	TRBV3-1/TRBV3-2	TGTGCCAGCAGCCAAGGATTAGCGGGTGGTACCAATGAGCAGTTCTTC	CASSQGLAGGTNEQFF
TRBJ2-5	.	.	TRBV6-5	TGTGCCAGCAGTTACTCTAGTCTAGAGACCCAGTACTTC	CASSYSSLETQYF
TRBJ2-5	.	TRBD1	TRBV11-3	TGTGCCAGCAGCTTAGGTTATCACAGGGGGCGAGAGACCCAGTACTTC	CASSLGYHRGRETQYF
TRBJ2-1	.	TRBD2	TRBV19	TGTGCCAGTAGTATATTCGGACTAGCTAGCAAAGGGGCCTACAATGAGCAGTTCTTC	CASSIFGLASKGAYNEQFF
TRBJ2-7	.	TRBD1	TRBV5-5	TGTGCCAGCAGCTTTCTCCCGGGACAGGGATCCATTAGGTACTTC	CASSFLPGQGSIRYF
TRBJ2-7	.	TRBD2	TRBV27	TGTGCCAGCAGTTTAGCGTGGGACTACTCCTACGAGCAGTACTTC	CASSLAWDYSYEQYF
TRBJ2-1	.	TRBD2	TRBV6-5	TGTGCCAGCAGGCCGAATAGCGGGAGCGTTGGTGAGCAGTTCTTC	CASRPNSGSVGEQFF
TRBJ2-1	.	.	TRBV12-3/TRBV12-4	TGTGCCAGCAGTTTTTGGTACAATGAGCAGTTCTTC	CASSFWYNEQFF
TRBJ2-3	.	.	TRBV20-1	TGCAGCTGCCTATGGTCTGAGACGCAGTATTTT	CSCLWSETQYF
TRBJ2-7	.	.	TRBV7-9	TGTGCCAGCAGCTTATCGGTGGCAGACTACGAGCAGTACTTC	CASSLSVADYEQYF
TRBJ2-7	.	TRBD1	TRBV4-1	TGCGCCAGCAGCCAAGAGACAGGGCAGAGCTCCTACGAGCAGTACTTC	CASSQETGQSSYEQYF
TRBJ2-7	.	TRBD1	TRBV5-4	TGTGCCAGCGGGGACAGGAGTTCCTACGAGCAGTACTTC	CASGDRSSYEQYF
TRBJ1-5	.	.	TRBV9	TGTGCCAGCAGCGTAGTCAGGGACAATCATCCCCAGCATTTT	CASSVVRDNHPQHF
TRBJ1-4	once	.	TRBV5-1	TGCGCCAGCAGCTTGGAGGTTACGAATGAAAAACTGTTTTTT	CASSLEVTNEKLFF
TRBJ1-1	.	.	TRBV7-6	TGTGCCAGCAGCTTAGCGGTGGGGGCGCTGGACACTGAAGCTTTCTTT	CASSLAVGALDTEAFF